This T cell receptor beta chain was captured in a study of T cell clonality in common variable immunodeficiency. General observations from the study: Shared TCRbeta clones were fewer between CVID subjects than controls. CVID subjects had higher TCRbeta clonality than healthy controls, most marked in about a third. T cell subpopulation sequencing would be needed to explain CVID clonality.

Blood samples were heparinized, about 5 to 9 ml per donor. The protocol was immunoSEQ multiplex PCR, while the TCRdb copy is restricted to in-frame clones and leaves out a portion. This sample has about 42,000 clones, each found more than once. V gave up 4 bases and J gave up 1 base; unmatched junction bases: 5. This CDR3 has 15 residues. CDR1 and CDR2 from the germline V gene are LNHDA and SQIVND (reference sequence). Turning to this clone: Its antigen is as yet unknown. The read ends 3 residues early relative to the CDR3; the germline J gene fills the gap.

Specimen: peripheral blood mononuclear cells. The chain employs TRBV19 and TRBJ1-2, with 8 bases identical to TRBD1. The origin of this receptor is a person aged 18 to 70 in good health. The sequenced CDR3 bases are TGTGCCAGTAGTACGCAGGGGGCGAATAACTATGGC. Its protein product is CASSTQGANNYG. The whole CDR3 region reads CASSTQGANNYGYTF.